Below, 21 T cell receptor beta chains from the same sample are listed, as sequenced in a study of blood T cell repertoires in COVID-19. Assay: immunoSEQ multiplex PCR; the TCRdb copy retains only in-frame clones and omits some. Of some 270,000 clones listed, over 85% were seen once; the top ten hold under 2.5%. The sample comprised PBMCs or T cells enriched from blood (not recorded which). All receptors come from a woman in her sixties who had recovered from COVID-19.

The CDR3: CASSLWTSGGPPRGNEQFF. CDR3 coding DNA: TGTGCCAGCAGCTTGTGGACTAGCGGGGGCCCCCCTCGCGGTAATGAGCAGTTCTTC. The V gene is TRBV11-2, the J gene TRBJ2-1; 13 bases align to TRBD2. The CDR3 spans 19 residues. CDR1 and CDR2 from the germline V gene are SGHAT and FQNNGV. The trim removed 3 bases at V and 7 bases at J, leaving 15 bases unmatched. The full variable domain, in which reference TRBV11-2 and TRBJ2-1 provide the parts outside the CDR3, is EAGVAQSPRYKIIEKRQSVAFWCNPISGHATLYWYQQILGQGPKLLIQFQNNGVVDDSQLPKDRFSAERLKGVDSTLKIQPAKLEDSAVYLCASSLWTSGGPPRGNEQFFGPGTRLTVL.

The gene calls are TRBV19 and TRBJ1-2, with D unclear. The CDR3 covers 12 residues. V was pared by 4 bases and J by 4 bases, with 7 bases between. CDR1 is LNHDA and CDR2 is SQIVND in the germline V gene (reference sequence). The CDR3 loop reads CASSNGLYGYTF. The CDR3 DNA is TGTGCCAGTAGTAACGGACTCTATGGCTACACCTTC.

For the CDR3, the DNA is TGTGCCAGCAGCCCTCCCCCCCTGAGCACCGGGGAGCTGTTTTTT. It translates to CASSPPPLSTGELFF. The rearrangement uses TRBV7-9 and TRBJ2-2, with D unclear. Trimming pared 5 bases from V and 4 bases from J, leaving 14 bases between. The CDR3 runs 15 residues. Germline assignment: CDR1 SEHNR and CDR2 FQNEAQ (reference sequence).

The chain has TRBV3-1 (or the pseudogene TRBV3-2) and TRBJ1-1; D unclear. CDR3 length: 13 amino acids. The V end lost 2 bases, the J end lost 1 base, and 5 bases lay between the germline ends. Germline V gives CDR1 LGHDT, CDR2 YNNKEL (reference sequence). The CDR3 sequence: CASSQQANTEAFF. The CDR3 coding sequence is TGTGCCAGCAGCCAACAGGCGAACACTGAAGCTTTCTTT.

This clone has a count of ten or more. The J gene is TRBJ1-6, the V gene TRBV5-1, with 7 bases lining up with TRBD1. The CDR3 is made up of 14 amino acids. Germline-derived CDR1 and CDR2 are SGHRS and YFSETQ. Trimming removed 4 bases from V and 9 bases from J; junction bases left unmatched: 7. The CDR3 reads CASSPGQTTSPLHF. The CDR3 DNA reads as TGCGCCAGCAGCCCGGGACAGACAACTTCACCCCTCCACTTT.

The chain is built from TRBV7-9 and TRBJ1-1; 8 nucleotides agree with TRBD1. Germline assignment: CDR1 SEHNR and CDR2 FQNEAQ (reference sequence). The junction had 8 bases not matched to a gene; V was cut back by 7 bases and J by 1 base. The CDR3 has 15 amino acids. CDR3 DNA sequence: TGTGCCAGCAACCCTCAGGGGACAGGGAACACTGAAGCTTTCTTT. It specifies CASNPQGTGNTEAFF.

Turning to this clone: Other DNA sequences in this sample translate to the same CDR3. This chain connects TRBV10-3 to TRBJ1-2; D not resolved. The germline CDR1 and CDR2 sequences are ENHRY and SYGVKD. Trimming removed 2 bases from V and 0 bases from J, with 4 bases in between. This CDR3 has 13 amino acids. The CDR3 sequence is CAISEPANYGYTF. The CDR3 DNA reads TGTGCCATCAGTGAGCCGGCTAACTATGGCTACACCTTC.

This clone turned up a few times. V usage is TRBV9 and J usage is TRBJ2-5; a possible D gene is TRBD1 (6 bases). This CDR3 contains 13 residues. CDR1 is SGDLS and CDR2 is YYNGEE in the germline V gene. V dropped 2 bases and J dropped 4 bases, with 9 bases sitting between them. The CDR3 coding sequence is TGTGCCAGCAGCGTTGGACAGAGAGAGACCCAGTACTTC. This translates into CASSVGQRETQYF.

This chain joins TRBV12-3 or TRBV12-4 and TRBJ2-4; maybe TRBD2 (7 bases). The ends were cut back, 5 bases at V and 5 bases at J, with 10 bases in the middle. The CDR3 is made up of 13 amino acids. CDR3 residues: CASSRGGENIQYF. CDR3 sequence (DNA): TGTGCCAGCAGTCGAGGGGGGGAAAACATTCAGTACTTC.

The rearrangement links TRBV5-1 to TRBJ1-1; 8 positions match TRBD1. The V segment lost 8 bases and the J segment 4 bases; nucleotides outside the gene matches: 13. The CDR3 sequence is 15 residues long. Germline V gene data show CDR1 as SGHRS and CDR2 as YFSETQ. CDR3 sequence reads: CASATGAGPGTEAFF. The CDR3 bases are TGCGCCAGTGCGACAGGGGCCGGGCCGGGCACTGAAGCTTTCTTT.

The rearrangement joins TRBV5-1 to TRBJ2-3; D is unresolved. The CDR3 is 12 residues long. Trimming pared 0 bases from V and 6 bases from J, leaving 5 bases between. CDR1 SGHRS and CDR2 YFSETQ come from the germline V gene. CDR3 nucleotides: TGCGCCAGCAGCTTGGTATCCGATACGCAGTATTTT. This encodes CASSLVSDTQYF.

V gene TRBV3-1 (or the pseudogene TRBV3-2) combines with J gene TRBJ2-1, with D maybe TRBD2 (6 bases). The CDR3 covers 15 residues. Trimming took off 5 bases at V and 6 bases at J, with 17 bases between the two ends. Per germline, CDR1 LGHDT and CDR2 YNNKEL (reference sequence). This CDR3 reads CASSYRYSGGNEQFF. CDR3 DNA: TGTGCCAGCAGCTACCGTTACTCCGGGGGCAATGAGCAGTTCTTC.

This clone was seen just once. V gene TRBV10-1 combines with J gene TRBJ2-7; 7 nucleotides match TRBD2. The CDR3 spans 15 residues. The V gene's germline CDR1 is WNHNN and CDR2 SYGVQD (reference sequence). Germline trimming cut 6 bases from V and 3 bases from J; bases unmatched to any gene: 11. The CDR3 loop is CASREGPSGLYEQYF. Here the CDR3 DNA reads TGCGCCAGCAGAGAGGGGCCTAGCGGCCTCTACGAGCAGTACTTC.

This chain uses TRBV3-1 (or the pseudogene TRBV3-2) with TRBJ1-3; a weak D match, TRBD1 (5 bases). V lost 1 base, J lost 4 bases, and 17 bases lay in between. The CDR3 has 17 amino acids. In germline, CDR1 is LGHDT, CDR2 YNNKEL (reference sequence). The CDR3 spells CASSQGGRGPSGNTIYF. In DNA, the CDR3 is TGTGCCAGCAGCCAAGGGGGCAGAGGCCCCTCGGGAAACACCATATATTTT.

With respect to this clone: The sample contains more than one DNA sequence encoding this CDR3. The chain employs TRBV9 and TRBJ2-6, with D tentatively TRBD1 (5 bases). Trimming cost V 0 bases and J 4 bases, with 8 bases left between them. This CDR3 spans 15 amino acids. The germline V gene encodes CDR1 SGDLS and CDR2 YYNGEE. The CDR3 DNA reads as TGTGCCAGCAGCGTAGCTGGGGCCGGGGCCAACGTCCTGACTTTC. Its translation: CASSVAGAGANVLTF.

This clone was seen only once. The V call is TRBV30, the J call TRBJ2-4; 12 bases are a match to TRBD2. Germline V gene data show CDR1 as GTSNPN and CDR2 as SVGIG (reference sequence). The CDR3 contains 13 residues. J was trimmed by 7 bases and V by 5 bases; bases with no gene match: 3. The chain's CDR3 is CAWRTSGGNIQYF. For the CDR3, the DNA is TGTGCCTGGCGTACTAGCGGGGGGAACATTCAGTACTTC.

The J gene is TRBJ1-1, the V gene TRBV2; no clear D gene. The V end was cut by 8 bases, the J end by 5 bases, with 12 bases between. Germline CDR1 is SNHLY and CDR2 is FYNNEI. This CDR3 has 12 residues. In nucleotides, the CDR3 is TGTGCCAGCGGCGGCAGAGGGACTGAAGCTTTCTTT. It codes for CASGGRGTEAFF.

The CDR3 reads CASSRAGGLDQPQHF. The DNA of the CDR3 is TGTGCCAGCAGCCGAGCAGGGGGACTAGATCAGCCCCAGCATTTT. The chain carries TRBV7-9 and TRBJ1-5, with 7 bases identical to TRBD1. CDR1 is SEHNR and CDR2 is FQNEAQ in the germline V gene (reference sequence). The CDR3 is 15 residues long. V was pared by 5 bases and J by 5 bases, with 9 bases of the junction left unmatched.

V and J are TRBV25-1 and TRBJ2-1; D is possibly TRBD2 (6 bases). CDR1 is MGHDK, CDR2 SYGVNS, per germline. The CDR3 totals 14 residues. V was cut by 7 bases and J by 9 bases, with 19 bases left in between. The CDR3 here is CASKEWRELSEQFF. The CDR3 region has the DNA TGTGCCAGCAAGGAGTGGAGGGAATTGAGTGAGCAGTTCTTC.

Written as DNA, the CDR3 is TGTGCCAGCAGCCAAGGGACTAGCGGATACAATGAGCAGTTCTTC. Protein product: CASSQGTSGYNEQFF. The chain combines TRBV4-2 with TRBJ2-1; 10 nucleotides agree with TRBD2. This CDR3 contains 15 residues. With V trimmed by 1 base and J by 4 bases, 1 base remained unmatched. Germline assignment: CDR1 LGHNA and CDR2 YNFKEQ.

The V call is TRBV28, the J call TRBJ2-7; 8 bases align to TRBD2. The CDR3 totals 14 residues. Trimming at V came to 3 bases and at J to 7 bases, leaving 8 bases not matched to a gene. Germline CDR1 and CDR2: MDHEN and SYDVKM. The CDR3 reads CASSLPGGMREQYF. The CDR3 DNA reads as TGTGCCAGCAGTTTGCCGGGAGGGATGCGGGAGCAGTACTTC.